This entry is about one T cell receptor (beta chain). From germline, CDR1 is LNHNV and CDR2 YYDKDF (reference sequence). V lost 6 bases and J lost 3; bases outside the gene matches: 11. The CDR3 extends over 16 amino acids. The data were taken from a study of blood T cell repertoires in COVID-19. Across the whole study: From the United States, Italy and Spain came samples of acute and convalescent COVID-19. T cells, B-cell-depleted T cells, or PBMCs provided the cDNA or gDNA that served as material.

Source study methods: Estimation of nucleated cell counts was performed using reference gene primer amplification. Clones were sequenced by immunoSEQ multiplex PCR, and TCRdb holds only the in-frame ones, with some missing. Clone size and V and J calls were adopted from that table, with D and trimming inferred from the DNA. The sample consists of 250,000 to 350,000 clones, about nine tenths of them appearing once. This chain joins TRBV15 and TRBJ2-7; 10 bases align to TRBD1. Sequenced: peripheral blood. This clonotype was sampled from a woman in her 30s who had recovered from COVID-19. The CDR3 nucleotides are TGTGCCACCAGGGGGACAGGGGAAGCCTTCCACTACGAGCAGTACTTC. It specifies CATRGTGEAFHYEQYF.